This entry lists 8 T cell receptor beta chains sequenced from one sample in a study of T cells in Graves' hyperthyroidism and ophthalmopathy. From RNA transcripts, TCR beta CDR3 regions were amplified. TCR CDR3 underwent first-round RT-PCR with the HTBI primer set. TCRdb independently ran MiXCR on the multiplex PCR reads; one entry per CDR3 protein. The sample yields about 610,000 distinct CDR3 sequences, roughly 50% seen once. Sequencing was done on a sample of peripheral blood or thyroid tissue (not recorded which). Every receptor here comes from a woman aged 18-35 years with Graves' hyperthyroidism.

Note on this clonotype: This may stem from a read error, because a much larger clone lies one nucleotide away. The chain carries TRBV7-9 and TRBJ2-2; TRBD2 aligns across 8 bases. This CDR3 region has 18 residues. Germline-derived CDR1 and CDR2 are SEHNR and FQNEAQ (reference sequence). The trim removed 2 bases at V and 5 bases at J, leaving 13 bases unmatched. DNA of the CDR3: TGTGCCAGCAGCTTAACGCCAAGGCTAGCGGGTTGGACCGGGGAGCTGTTTTTT. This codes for CASSLTPRLAGWTGELFF.

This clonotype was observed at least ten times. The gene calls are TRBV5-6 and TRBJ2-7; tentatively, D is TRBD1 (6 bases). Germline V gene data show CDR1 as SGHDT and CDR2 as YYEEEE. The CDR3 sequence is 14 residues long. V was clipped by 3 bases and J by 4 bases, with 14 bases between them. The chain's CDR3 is CASSSRTVGYEQYF. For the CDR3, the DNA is TGTGCCAGCAGCTCTCGGACAGTCGGGTACGAGCAGTACTTC.

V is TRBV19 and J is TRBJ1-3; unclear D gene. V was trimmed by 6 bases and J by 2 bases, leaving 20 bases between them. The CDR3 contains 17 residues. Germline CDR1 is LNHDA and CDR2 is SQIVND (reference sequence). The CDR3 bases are TGTGCCAGTAGCGGTGGAGGAGGATGGTCAGCTGGAAACACCATATATTTT. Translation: CASSGGGGWSAGNTIYF.

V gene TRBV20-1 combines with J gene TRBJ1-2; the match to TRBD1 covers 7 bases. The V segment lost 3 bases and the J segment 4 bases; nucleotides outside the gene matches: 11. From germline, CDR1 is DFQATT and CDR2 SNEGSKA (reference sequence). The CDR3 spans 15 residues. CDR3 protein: CSARKGQITVYGYTF. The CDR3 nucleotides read TGCAGTGCTAGGAAGGGACAGATTACCGTCTATGGCTACACCTTC.

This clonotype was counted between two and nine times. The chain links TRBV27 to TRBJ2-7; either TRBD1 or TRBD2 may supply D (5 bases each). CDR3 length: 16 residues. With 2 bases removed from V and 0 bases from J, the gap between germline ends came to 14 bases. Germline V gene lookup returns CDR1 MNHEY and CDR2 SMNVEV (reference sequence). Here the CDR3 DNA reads TGTGCCAGCAGTTTACTAGGGTCGGGGCTCTCCTACGAGCAGTACTTC. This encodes CASSLLGSGLSYEQYF.

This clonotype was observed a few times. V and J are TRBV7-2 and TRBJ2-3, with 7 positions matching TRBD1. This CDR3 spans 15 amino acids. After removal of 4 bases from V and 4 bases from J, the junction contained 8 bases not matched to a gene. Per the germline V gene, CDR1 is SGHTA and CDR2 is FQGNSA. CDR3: CASSWGQPGADTQYF. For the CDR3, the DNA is TGTGCCAGCAGCTGGGGACAGCCTGGGGCAGATACGCAGTATTTT. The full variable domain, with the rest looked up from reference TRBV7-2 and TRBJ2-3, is GAGVSQSPSNKVTEKGKDVELRCDPISGHTALYWYRQSLGQGLEFLIYFQGNSAPDKSGLPSDRFSAERTGGSVSTLTIQRTQQEDSAVYLCASSWGQPGADTQYFGPGTRLTVL.

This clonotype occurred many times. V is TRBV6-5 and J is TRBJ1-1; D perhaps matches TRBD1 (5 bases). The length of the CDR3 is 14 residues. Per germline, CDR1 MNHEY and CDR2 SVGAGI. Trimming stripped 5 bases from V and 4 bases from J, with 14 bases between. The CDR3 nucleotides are TGTGCCAGCAGTCCGGTGCGACAGCTCACTGAAGCTTTCTTT. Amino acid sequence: CASSPVRQLTEAFF.

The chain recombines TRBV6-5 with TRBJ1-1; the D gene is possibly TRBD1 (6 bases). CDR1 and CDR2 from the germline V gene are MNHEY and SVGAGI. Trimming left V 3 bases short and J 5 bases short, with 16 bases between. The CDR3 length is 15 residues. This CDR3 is CASSYHREIKTEAFF. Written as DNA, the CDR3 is TGTGCCAGCAGTTATCACAGGGAGATTAAGACTGAAGCTTTCTTT.